This T cell receptor beta chain stems from a study of blood T cell repertoires in COVID-19. Study context: Material from acute and convalescent COVID-19 was sourced from the United States, Italy and Spain.

Original processing methods: Cell counts per sample came from amplifying reference gene primers. Generated by immunoSEQ multiplex PCR, the TCRdb table keeps only in-frame clones and is missing some. V, J and clone size are those of that table, while D and trimming were read from the DNA. In the table there are tens of thousands of clones, around 84% of which are singletons. The trim removed 4 bases at V and 1 base at J, leaving 7 bases unmatched. The CDR3 contains 16 residues. Germline CDR1 and CDR2: SGHNT and YYREEE (reference sequence). Sequencing input: peripheral blood. The V call is TRBV5-4, the J call TRBJ2-5; 10 bases map to TRBD2. The origin of this receptor is a man between 60 and 75 years old with acute or convalescent COVID-19. The CDR3 coding sequence is TGTGCCAGCAGCGCCGCCCAGCGGGGGGGCCAAGAGACCCAGTACTTC. It is translated as CASSAAQRGGQETQYF.